This T cell receptor beta chain was found in a study of T cells in localized non-small cell lung cancer. Profiling relied on immunoSEQ multiplex PCR, and the TCRdb table lists in-frame clones only, not all of them. The sample gives approximately 60,000 clones, about nine tenths of which show up once; approximately 2% is in the top ten. Between the trimmed V and J ends, which lost 4 bases and 0 bases, there was a span of 16 bases. Germline V gene lookup returns CDR1 SGHTS and CDR2 YDEGEE. The CDR3 is 17 residues long. Note on this clone: What it recognizes is unknown.

Findings of the study overall: Paired adjacent lung recovered a median about 61 of the top 100 tumor clones.

The chain recombines TRBV5-8 with TRBJ2-2; possibly TRBD1 for D (6 bases). This sequence originates from a woman aged 35-75 years with stage I lung adenocarcinoma. This specimen consisted of peripheral blood, obtained before any cancer treatment. This chain's CDR3 is CASSLLTGRANTGELFF. CDR3 nucleotides: TGTGCCAGCAGCCTCCTGACAGGTCGTGCGAACACCGGGGAGCTGTTTTTT. Full variable domain (remainder filled in from reference TRBV5-8 and TRBJ2-2): EAGVTQSPTHLIKTRGQQATLRCSPISGHTSVYWYQQALGLGLQFLLWYDEGEERNRGNFPPRFSGRQFPNYSSELNVNALELEDSALYLCASSLLTGRANTGELFFGEGSRLTVL.